A selection of T cell receptor beta chains follows, all from one sample in a study of radiation and T cells in renal cell carcinoma. Here immunoSEQ multiplex PCR was the method, and the copy in TCRdb shows in-frame clones only, minus some. The sample includes thousands of clones, around three fifths of them seen just once. This specimen consisted of tumor tissue, obtained from a patient whose treatment included radiotherapy and nephrectomy. These receptors all stem from a man between 60 and 75 years old with renal cell carcinoma. The CDR3 runs from the conserved cysteine through the conserved F or W. The order of the fields is V gene, J gene, CDR3 protein.

v_gene: TRBV11-2; j_gene: TRBJ2-1; CDR3aa: CASTPGLADNEQFF
v_gene: TRBV11-2; j_gene: TRBJ2-7; CDR3aa: CASSLGTSAYEQYF
v_gene: TRBV21-1; j_gene: TRBJ1-4; CDR3aa: CASNFLGTGYNEKLFF
v_gene: TRBV9; j_gene: TRBJ2-2; CDR3aa: CASSVRRDRPNTGELFF
v_gene: TRBV5-4; j_gene: TRBJ2-2; CDR3aa: CARSYGVPGTGELFF
v_gene: TRBV18; j_gene: TRBJ2-7; CDR3aa: CASSPSAGAYEQYF
v_gene: TRBV5-5; j_gene: TRBJ1-5; CDR3aa: CASSLDTNQPQHF
v_gene: TRBV5-1; j_gene: TRBJ1-2; CDR3aa: CASSPWGTDPREGYTF
v_gene: TRBV4-2; j_gene: TRBJ2-7; CDR3aa: CASSAAGSSYEQYF
v_gene: TRBV5-1; j_gene: TRBJ1-4; CDR3aa: CASRRPGQGNEKLFF
v_gene: TRBV7-7; j_gene: TRBJ1-1; CDR3aa: CATGAEAFF
v_gene: TRBV30; j_gene: TRBJ1-5; CDR3aa: CAWSDRNPGQRHQPQHF
v_gene: TRBV5-5; j_gene: TRBJ2-5; CDR3aa: CASSFGAGRETQYF